The sequence of this TCR beta chain was determined in a study of STAT5B mutations in CD4+ large granular lymphocyte leukemia. Study-wide results and limits: Without putative leukemic clones, patient CD4-sorted repertoires remained more clonal than healthy CD4+ repertoires. TRBV06-family usage was enriched in top patient clones (8/27) versus controls (2/35).

In regard to this clone: No antigen is known for it.

Unmatched junction bases numbered 8, after V lost 5 bases and J lost 5 bases. The CDR3 is 14 amino acids. Germline CDR1 is SGHVS and CDR2 is FQNEAQ. The survey-level immunoSEQ assay was used. Profiled with immunoSEQ multiplex PCR; TCRdb holds only in-frame clones, not every one. The repertoire holds 45,000 to 55,000 clones, with about three quarters as singletons. The TCR comes from a human donor in good health. This chain connects TRBV7-8 to TRBJ2-5, with 7 bases lining up with TRBD1. The specimen was CD4+ T cells from blood buffy coats. The CDR3 DNA reads as TGTGCCAGCAGCCGACAGGGTATAACGGAGACCCAGTACTTC. This sequence encodes CASSRQGITETQYF.